This TCR beta chain appears in the sequencing data of a study of blood T cell repertoires in COVID-19. Repertoires were generated with immunoSEQ multiplex PCR, while TCRdb's copy carries only in-frame clones and drops some. Of 330,000 or so clones in the sample, roughly 90% are singletons; the top ten hold just over 1%. Up to 2 weeks before entering the study, exposed participants had met a COVID-19 case. The CDR3 sequence is 13 residues long. Germline CDR1 reads SGHAT; CDR2 reads FQNNGV. V gave up 8 bases and J gave up 2 bases, with 13 bases separating them. The V call is TRBV11-2, the J call TRBJ2-7, with D maybe TRBD1 (5 bases). The TCR originated in a woman in her thirties who had been exposed to COVID-19. The specimen was PBMCs or T cells enriched from blood (not recorded which). CDR3 protein: CASSRQSPYEQYF. CDR3 sequence (DNA): TGTGCCAGCTCTAGACAGTCCCCCTACGAGCAGTACTTC.